This TCR beta chain was sequenced for a study of OX40 agonist ivuxolimab in advanced cancers. As for the study in general: The patients' treatment was ivuxolimab, an agonistic anti-OX40 (CD134) antibody. Of mixed ages from about 23 to 85 and averaging around 60 years, the group was just under 85% male. Study-wide points: Normalized expansion of T-cell clones was also low for some nonresponders. The average count of expanded clones was higher among CD8+ T cells than among CD4+.

The CDR3 runs to 15 residues. The J segment lost 2 bases and the V segment lost 2 bases, leaving 6 bases of the junction unmatched. Germline CDR1 is SGHNT and CDR2 is YYREEE (reference sequence). Measured with immunoSEQ multiplex PCR; TCRdb has only the in-frame clones, and not every one. The sample shows 35,000 to 45,000 clones, roughly 80% of them seen only once. Worth noting for this clone: What it binds is unknown.

V usage is TRBV5-4 and J usage is TRBJ2-7, with 8 bases aligning to TRBD1. This TCR derives from an adult with an advanced solid tumor such as melanoma, head and neck, liver or kidney cancer. This specimen consisted of CD4+ or CD8+ T cells sorted from blood, obtained in a trial of the OX40 agonist ivuxolimab. The CDR3 sequence is CASSFLTGGTYEQYF. The CDR3, as DNA: TGTGCCAGCAGCTTTCTAACAGGGGGAACCTACGAGCAGTACTTC. Using reference TRBV5-4 and TRBJ2-7 for the parts outside the CDR3, the full variable domain is ETGVTQSPTHLIKTRGQQVTLRCSSQSGHNTVSWYQQALGQGPQFIFQYYREEENGRGNFPPRFSGLQFPNYSSELNVNALELDDSALYLCASSFLTGGTYEQYFGPGTRLTVT.